The 32 T cell receptor beta chains below come from one sample, sequenced in a study of cytomegalovirus exposure and HLA in healthy donors. PCR primers comprised 60 Vbeta and 13 Jbeta primers. Produced via immunoSEQ multiplex PCR; TCRdb's table is partial and in-frame only. The sample lists 150,000 to 200,000 clones; 80% were seen once. Material for sequencing was PBMCs. These receptors were taken from a woman between 25 and 40 years old in good health and CMV-seronegative.

As regards this clone: Additional DNA sequences in this sample encode the identical CDR3. The V gene is TRBV30, the J gene TRBJ2-5; 7 bases agree with TRBD2. The CDR3 contains 14 residues. In germline, CDR1 is GTSNPN, CDR2 SVGIG (reference sequence). V was pared by 1 base and J by 2 bases, with 4 bases of the junction left unmatched. The CDR3 nucleotides are TGTGCCTGGAGTGGTCTAGCGGTACAAGAGACCCAGTACTTC. This sequence encodes CAWSGLAVQETQYF. Using reference TRBV30 and TRBJ2-5 for the parts outside the CDR3, the full variable domain is SQTIHQWPATLVQPVGSPLSLECTVEGTSNPNLYWYRQAAGRGLQLLFYSVGIGQISSEVPQNLSASRPQDRQFILSSKKLLLSDSGFYLCAWSGLAVQETQYFGPGTRLLVL.

Details on this clone: Sequence at one end of the junction differs from germline and may be a read error. Different DNA sequences within this sample yield the same CDR3. The CDR3 DNA follows: TGTGCCAGTAGCCCTGGTCGGGGTAGCGGGAGGTCTAGCCAGTACTTC. It encodes CASSPGRGSGRSSQYF. This chain connects TRBV14 to TRBJ2-5; 10 bases line up with TRBD2. The CDR3 runs 16 residues. Per germline, CDR1 SGHDN and CDR2 FVKESK.

The chain recombines TRBV5-6 with TRBJ1-3; 9 positions agree with TRBD1. The J segment lost 0 bases and the V segment lost 5 bases, leaving 6 bases of the junction unmatched. Germline values: CDR1 SGHDT, CDR2 YYEEEE. There are 16 residues in the CDR3. The CDR3 here is CASRKGGQGSGNTIYF. The CDR3 coding sequence is TGTGCCAGCAGGAAGGGGGGACAGGGCTCTGGAAACACCATATATTTT.

CDR3: CASSPTGTGVYEQYF. The CDR3 coding sequence is TGTGCCAGCAGCCCGACCGGGACAGGGGTCTACGAGCAGTACTTC. The chain has TRBV4-2 and TRBJ2-7, with 10 bases fitting TRBD1. After removal of 4 bases from V and 3 bases from J, the junction contained 6 bases not matched to a gene. From germline, CDR1 is LGHNA and CDR2 YNFKEQ. CDR3 length equals 15 residues.

V and J are TRBV19 and TRBJ2-3; TRBD2 aligns across 8 bases. Germline values: CDR1 LNHDA, CDR2 SQIVND (reference sequence). The length of the CDR3 is 16 residues. The J segment lost 5 bases and the V segment lost 6 bases, leaving 13 bases of the junction unmatched. The CDR3 protein is CASRPQRGLGGDTQYF. The CDR3 DNA is TGTGCCAGTAGGCCCCAGCGGGGGCTGGGTGGAGATACGCAGTATTTT.

This clone was recorded once. This chain joins TRBV28 and TRBJ1-5, with 9 bases aligning to TRBD1. V shed 1 base and J 5 bases; nucleotides not matched to a gene: 6. CDR1 is MDHEN, CDR2 SYDVKM, per germline. The CDR3 contains 16 residues. The CDR3 sequence is CASSLLTGGRDQPQHF. CDR3 nucleotides: TGTGCCAGCAGTTTATTGACAGGGGGTAGAGATCAGCCCCAGCATTTT. Full variable domain (rest looked up from reference TRBV28 and TRBJ1-5): DVKVTQSSRYLVKRTGEKVFLECVQDMDHENMFWYRQDPGLGLRLIYFSYDVKMKEKGDIPEGYSVSREKKERFSLILESASTNQTSMYLCASSLLTGGRDQPQHFGDGTRLSIL.

This clone came up a few times. The CDR3 region has the DNA TGTGCCAGCAGCCTGGGGCATGAGCAGTTCTTC. It encodes CASSLGHEQFF. The V and J genes are TRBV7-3 and TRBJ2-1; tentatively, D is TRBD1 (5 bases). The CDR3 loop spans 11 amino acids. Per the germline V gene, CDR1 is SGHTA and CDR2 is FQGTGA. V was shortened by 5 bases and J by 8 bases, with 7 bases between the two germline ends.

This chain connects TRBV15 to TRBJ2-3; 11 bases agree with TRBD1. J was trimmed by 5 bases and V by 2 bases; bases with no gene match: 3. The germline CDR1 and CDR2 sequences are LNHNV and YYDKDF (reference sequence). The CDR3 extends over 15 amino acids. In nucleotides, the CDR3 is TGTGCCACCAGCAGATCAGGGACAGGGGGAGATACGCAGTATTTT. Translation: CATSRSGTGGDTQYF.

Only one count was recorded for this clone. The CDR3 sequence: CASSGTGGEQYF. The DNA for the CDR3 is TGTGCCAGCAGCGGAACAGGGGGGGAGCAGTACTTC. The V and J genes are TRBV9 and TRBJ2-7; 8 bases map to TRBD1. J gave up 7 bases and V 3 bases, and 3 bases lay outside the gene matches. From germline, CDR1 is SGDLS and CDR2 YYNGEE. The CDR3 runs 12 residues.

CDR3 in amino acids: CASSPAGQGSGNTIYF. The CDR3 nucleotides are TGTGCCAGCTCACCAGCAGGACAGGGCTCTGGAAACACCATATATTTT. The rearrangement joins TRBV18 to TRBJ1-3, with TRBD1 matching over 8 bases. Germline-derived CDR1 and CDR2 are KGHSH and LQKENI. V lost 2 bases and J lost 0; bases outside the gene matches: 3. The CDR3 is made up of 16 amino acids.

This chain connects TRBV7-8 to TRBJ2-7, with D maybe TRBD2 (6 bases). This CDR3 has 15 amino acids. Trimming shortened V by 0 bases and J by 3 bases, and 12 bases separated the two germline ends. CDR1 is SGHVS, CDR2 FQNEAQ, per germline. CDR3 sequence reads: CASSLASRGGYEQYF. The CDR3 region has the DNA TGTGCCAGCAGCTTAGCGTCTAGGGGAGGCTACGAGCAGTACTTC.

The chain combines TRBV27 with TRBJ2-7; 7 nucleotides match TRBD1. With 10 bases clipped from V and 7 bases from J, the junction kept 7 bases outside the gene matches. Germline V CDR1 and CDR2: MNHEY, SMNVEV (reference sequence). The CDR3 covers 11 residues. CDR3 in amino acids: CATHRGGEQYF. DNA of the CDR3: TGTGCCACCCACAGGGGTGGGGAGCAGTACTTC.

The rearrangement uses TRBV9 and TRBJ1-6; unclear D gene. Germline CDR1 and CDR2: SGDLS and YYNGEE. V was clipped by 0 bases and J by 7 bases, with 8 bases between them. The CDR3 sequence is 14 residues long. CDR3 sequence: CASSVASLNSPLHF. CDR3 nucleotides: TGTGCCAGCAGCGTAGCGAGTCTCAATTCACCCCTCCACTTT. Full variable domain (missing parts from reference TRBV9 and TRBJ1-6): DSGVTQTPKHLITATGQRVTLRCSPRSGDLSVYWYQQSLDQGLQFLIQYYNGEERAKGNILERFSAQQFPDLHSELNLSSLELGDSALYFCASSVASLNSPLHFGNGTRLTVT.

The V and J genes are TRBV5-1 and TRBJ1-1; no clear D. This CDR3 is built from 14 residues. CDR1 SGHRS and CDR2 YFSETQ come from the germline V gene. V lost 0 bases, J lost 1 base, and 7 bases lay in between. CDR3 residues: CASSLVVANTEAFF. The CDR3 DNA sequence: TGCGCCAGCAGCTTGGTTGTGGCGAACACTGAAGCTTTCTTT.

Only a few counts were recorded for this clone. This chain connects TRBV7-7 to TRBJ1-3; the D is unclear. CDR1 and CDR2 from the germline V gene are SSHAT and FNYEAQ (reference sequence). This CDR3 comprises 15 residues. V was trimmed by 4 bases and J by 2 bases, leaving 12 bases between them. The CDR3 sequence is CASSSSRGPGNTIYF. CDR3 nucleotides: TGTGCCAGCAGCTCATCCCGAGGGCCTGGAAACACCATATATTTT.

This chain joins TRBV4-3 and TRBJ2-7, with unresolved D. The CDR3 length is 14 residues. Per germline, CDR1 LGHNA and CDR2 YSLEER. The germline V and J ends were trimmed by 1 base and 1 base, with 8 bases remaining between them. The CDR3 coding sequence is TGCGCCAGCAGCCAAGTCGCCAGGTCCTACGAGCAGTACTTC. This encodes CASSQVARSYEQYF.

The rearrangement joins TRBV10-3 to TRBJ1-2; 7 positions match TRBD1. After removal of 6 bases from V and 8 bases from J, the junction contained 12 bases not matched to a gene. Per germline, CDR1 ENHRY and CDR2 SYGVKD. CDR3 size: 14 residues. CDR3 coding DNA: TGTGCCATCAGCCAGATAGGGGGCCCGGGCGGCTACACCTTC. Its translation: CAISQIGGPGGYTF.

A few counts support this clone. V is TRBV6-1 and J is TRBJ1-2; TRBD1 is a possible D gene (5 bases). There are 12 residues in the CDR3. Between the trimmed V and J ends, which lost 8 bases and 3 bases, there was a span of 10 bases. Per germline, CDR1 MNHNS and CDR2 SASEGT. In DNA form, the CDR3 reads TGTGCCAGCTCAGGGCCCGACTATGGCTACACCTTC. Amino acid sequence: CASSGPDYGYTF.

The chain has TRBV27 and TRBJ2-5, with TRBD1 as a possible D gene (7 bases). The J call may be in error: the DNA end matches TRBJ2-7 better. The CDR3 extends over 14 amino acids. In germline, CDR1 is MNHEY, CDR2 SMNVEV (reference sequence). CDR3 in DNA: TGTGCCAGCAGTTTACAGGGGGGTTCGGACGAGCAGTACTTC. Translation gives CASSLQGGSDEQYF.

This clone was counted a few times. The chain couples TRBV7-9 to TRBJ2-7; 9 positions agree with TRBD2. The V gene end was trimmed by 1 base and the J gene end by 2 bases; junction bases not matched to a gene: 6. The CDR3 has 16 amino acids. Germline-derived CDR1 and CDR2 are SEHNR and FQNEAQ (reference sequence). The CDR3 loop is CASSLVGGGGTYEQYF. The CDR3 DNA reads as TGTGCCAGCAGCTTAGTAGGCGGGGGGGGGACCTACGAGCAGTACTTC.

J is TRBJ2-7 and V is TRBV4-3; 7 bases are shared with TRBD1. J gave up 2 bases and V 5 bases, and 6 bases lay outside the gene matches. This CDR3 is 14 amino acids long. CDR1 and CDR2 (germline): LGHNA, YSLEER. CDR3 region: CASSVYRGPYEQYF. CDR3 bases: TGCGCCAGCAGCGTCTACAGGGGCCCCTACGAGCAGTACTTC.

This chain links TRBV6-5 with TRBJ2-5; D is possibly TRBD1 (6 bases). The germline gives CDR1 MNHEY, CDR2 SVGAGI. The length of the CDR3 is 14 residues. Trimming shortened V by 6 bases and J by 4 bases, and 15 bases separated the two germline ends. CDR3 in amino acids: CASSLRTVGETQYF. CDR3 bases: TGTGCCAGCAGCCTTCGGACAGTCGGAGAGACCCAGTACTTC.

This clone was counted a few times. The chain has TRBV4-3 and TRBJ2-7; possibly TRBD1 for D (6 bases). V lost 0 bases to trimming and J lost 7 bases, with 16 bases between them. The CDR3 has 15 residues. Germline CDR1 reads LGHNA; CDR2 reads YSLEER. The CDR3 bases are TGCGCCAGCAGCCAAGACCGGGACACCTCGGGGGAGCAGTACTTC. Its translation: CASSQDRDTSGEQYF.

The J gene is TRBJ1-5, the V gene TRBV15; TRBD1 might be the D (5 bases). Per germline, CDR1 LNHNV and CDR2 YYDKDF (reference sequence). V was clipped by 1 base and J by 4 bases, with 17 bases between them. The CDR3 covers 17 residues. CDR3 DNA sequence: TGTGCCACCAGCAGAGGGCTCCTCAGGGAGGGTAATCAGCCCCAGCATTTT. This sequence encodes CATSRGLLREGNQPQHF.

The chain recombines TRBV29-1 with TRBJ2-3; D unclear. The CDR3 is 11 amino acids. V lost 6 bases and J lost 3, with 7 bases in between. Germline CDR1 and CDR2: SQVTM and ANQGSEA. The CDR3 DNA is TGCAGCGTCCGTTTGACAGATACGCAGTATTTT. Translation: CSVRLTDTQYF.

The rearrangement links TRBV4-3 to TRBJ1-2; 9 bases align to TRBD1. CDR1 LGHNA and CDR2 YSLEER come from the germline V gene. The CDR3 spans 16 residues. Trimming removed 0 bases from V and 3 bases from J; junction bases left unmatched: 5. Here the CDR3 reads CASSQERWDRDYGYTF. CDR3 DNA: TGCGCCAGCAGCCAAGAAAGATGGGACAGGGACTATGGCTACACCTTC.

V gene TRBV7-2 combines with J gene TRBJ2-1; TRBD2 aligns across 11 bases. Germline V gives CDR1 SGHTA, CDR2 FQGNSA. CDR3 length equals 16 residues. V lost 1 base to trimming and J lost 4 bases; unmatched junction nucleotides: 3. CDR3 in amino acids: CASSLGLAGRYNEQFF. In DNA form, the CDR3 reads TGTGCCAGCAGCTTAGGACTAGCGGGGAGATACAATGAGCAGTTCTTC.

This clone has more than one count but fewer than ten. This chain connects TRBV7-2 to TRBJ2-1; possibly TRBD2 for D (5 bases). The CDR3 runs to 15 residues. V was pared by 8 bases and J by 0 bases, with 14 bases between. CDR1 is SGHTA and CDR2 is FQGNSA in the germline V gene. For the CDR3, the DNA is TGTGCCAGCGGGTATAGGAGGAGCTCCTACAATGAGCAGTTCTTC. Translation gives CASGYRRSSYNEQFF.

The rearrangement links TRBV2 to TRBJ2-1, with a weak D call TRBD2 (5 bases). V lost 7 bases and J lost 4, with 14 bases in between. The germline V gene has CDR1 SNHLY and CDR2 FYNNEI. The CDR3 sequence is 14 residues long. The CDR3 DNA is TGTGCCAGCACCACGAGCGGACCATACAATGAGCAGTTCTTC. It yields the protein CASTTSGPYNEQFF.

V and J are TRBV9 and TRBJ1-1; possible D gene TRBD1, 5 bases. Per the germline V gene, CDR1 is SGDLS and CDR2 is YYNGEE. Trimming took 4 bases from V and 1 from J, leaving 11 bases between them. The CDR3 has 14 residues. CDR3 residues: CASSTLTGNTEAFF. DNA for the CDR3: TGTGCCAGCAGCACCCTCACAGGGAACACTGAAGCTTTCTTT. Full variable domain (outside the CDR3, taken from reference TRBV9 and TRBJ1-1): DSGVTQTPKHLITATGQRVTLRCSPRSGDLSVYWYQQSLDQGLQFLIQYYNGEERAKGNILERFSAQQFPDLHSELNLSSLELGDSALYFCASSTLTGNTEAFFGQGTRLTVV.

V is TRBV6-6 and J is TRBJ1-4, with TRBD1 as a possible D gene (6 bases). V was cut by 6 bases and J by 5 bases, with 13 bases left in between. Per the germline V gene, CDR1 is MNHNY and CDR2 is SVGAGI (reference sequence). This CDR3 spans 14 amino acids. In nucleotides, the CDR3 is TGTGCCAGCAGAGGGGGTAGGGCGAATGAAAAACTGTTTTTT. This translates into CASRGGRANEKLFF.

This clone was picked up one time. The junction does not match germline at one end; this may be a read error. This chain links TRBV2 with TRBJ1-2; D is uncertain. Germline CDR1 is SNHLY and CDR2 is FYNNEI. This CDR3 contains 15 residues. The CDR3 protein is CASREVFSGNYGYTF. In nucleotides, the CDR3 is TGTGCCAGCCGTGAGGTTTTCTCGGGTAACTATGGCTACACCTTC.